This T cell receptor beta chain was sequenced during a study of shared clonotypes between healthy human individuals. Study-level results: Estimated richness values were generally larger in naive subsets than in memory subsets. Clonotypes not shared had lower generation probabilities than those common to all four donors.

Under the authors' procedure: Filtering differed since immunoSEQ provided only junctions, with no quality scores. Measured with immunoSEQ multiplex PCR; TCRdb has only the in-frame clones, and not every one. V and J calls and clone size are copied from that table; D and trimming were computed from the DNA. Among 600,000 to 700,000 clones listed, about 80% were seen once. The CDR3 totals 17 residues. V dropped 0 bases and J dropped 4 bases, with 18 bases sitting between them. Germline CDR1 MGHRA, CDR2 YSYEKL. About this clone: What it binds is unknown.

The sample consisted of memory CD4+ T cells sorted from blood. Subset noted: CD45RA-negative fraction. The rearrangement links TRBV4-1 to TRBJ2-5, with D tentatively TRBD2 (6 bases). The clonotype comes from a woman younger than 45 in good health. CDR3: CASSQDSDGSFVETQYF. CDR3 sequence (DNA): TGCGCCAGCAGCCAAGATTCCGACGGGAGCTTTGTAGAGACCCAGTACTTC.